This T cell receptor (beta chain) came from a study of regulatory and conventional T cells in RAG deficiency. CDR1 and CDR2 from the germline V gene are SGHNT and YENEEA. The germline V and J ends were trimmed by 1 base and 2 bases, with 12 bases remaining between them. The CDR3 has 15 residues. Profiling relied on immunoSEQ multiplex PCR, and the TCRdb table lists in-frame clones only, not all of them. Found here are under 35,000 clones, about 90% of them singletons; the top ten hold 5.4%. The data also belong to a second study, concerning regulatory T cells. That source reports: Primers: 52 TRBV forward and 13 TRBJ reverse.

The sample comprised CD8+ T cells sorted from blood. This sequence was found in a human donor in good health. This chain links TRBV11-3 with TRBJ2-7; weak D call: TRBD2 (7 bases). The CDR3 DNA follows: TGTGCCAGCAGCTTAGGCGGGGGCCCTACCTACGAGCAGTACTTC. Its translation is CASSLGGGPTYEQYF.